These 22 T cell receptor beta chains share one sample of origin, sequenced in a study of T-cell memory formation after mild COVID-19. One entry per CDR3 protein results from TCRdb running MiXCR on the 5' RACE reads. The data contain about 170,000 distinct CDR3 sequences, under 15% of them singletons. The sequenced sample was PBMCs or a T cell subset sorted from them (not recorded which). Receptors were obtained from a man between 18 and 35 years old who had mild COVID-19 (a few samples of this study predate the infection). Cell type and time point are not known.

The V call is TRBV5-1, the J call TRBJ1-2; 11 nucleotides match TRBD1. V dropped 4 bases and J dropped 3; count of bases not matched to a gene: 5. The CDR3 length is 15 residues. The germline V gene has CDR1 SGHRS and CDR2 YFSETQ. This CDR3 reads CASSGGQGAYYGYTF. CDR3 nucleotide sequence: TGCGCCAGCAGCGGCGGACAGGGGGCCTACTATGGCTACACCTTC.

This chain joins TRBV7-9 and TRBJ2-5, with 7 bases matching TRBD2. Losses at the gene ends were 5 bases for V and 1 base for J; bases not matched to a gene: 4. CDR1 is SEHNR, CDR2 FQNEAQ, per germline (reference sequence). This CDR3 has 14 residues. The CDR3 DNA follows: TGTGCCAGCAGCGTTACTAGCGCCCAAGAGACCCAGTACTTC. This sequence encodes CASSVTSAQETQYF.

The gene calls are TRBV7-2 and TRBJ1-4; TRBD1 might be the D (5 bases). CDR3 length: 16 residues. V lost 4 bases to trimming and J lost 6 bases, with 18 bases between them. The germline gives CDR1 SGHTA, CDR2 FQGNSA. CDR3 nucleotide sequence: TGTGCCAGCAGCTCCCAAGTCGGGGGGGTTGATGAAAAACTGTTTTTT. Protein sequence: CASSSQVGGVDEKLFF.

The CDR3 DNA reads TGTGCCACCAGTGAAAGGACTGAGCAGTTCTTC. Protein: CATSERTEQFF. The V call is TRBV24-1, the J call TRBJ2-1, with D unresolved. V was pared by 4 bases and J by 9 bases, with 6 bases between. Germline CDR1 is KGHDR and CDR2 is SFDVKD. The CDR3 is 11 amino acids.

This clonotype was seen only a few times. The chain couples TRBV6-2 or TRBV6-3 to TRBJ1-5, with a weak D call TRBD1 (5 bases). The CDR3 length is 17 residues. Between the trimmed V and J ends, which lost 5 bases and 1 base, there was a span of 18 bases. Germline V gene data show CDR1 as MNHEY and CDR2 as SVGEGT. The CDR3 reads CASSDGQGLPSNQPQHF. In DNA form, the CDR3 reads TGTGCCAGCAGTGATGGGCAGGGCCTACCGAGCAATCAGCCCCAGCATTTT.

A few counts support this clonotype. J is TRBJ2-3 and V is TRBV20-1; no reliable D call. The CDR3 is 13 amino acids. V lost 6 bases and J 2 bases, leaving 12 bases between the germline ends. CDR1 DFQATT and CDR2 SNEGSKA come from the germline V gene (reference sequence). The CDR3 protein is CSALERLTDTQYF. The CDR3 DNA sequence: TGCAGTGCCCTCGAAAGGCTCACAGATACGCAGTATTTT.

This chain joins TRBV20-1 and TRBJ2-7; 8 nucleotides align to TRBD1. Trimming cost V 3 bases and J 4 bases; bases outside gene matches: 8. The CDR3 is 14 amino acids. Germline assignment: CDR1 DFQATT and CDR2 SNEGSKA (reference sequence). CDR3 amino acids: CSARPGDRPYEQYV. The DNA of the CDR3 is TGCAGTGCTAGGCCCGGGGACAGGCCTTACGAGCAGTACGTC.

V usage is TRBV4-1 and J usage is TRBJ1-2, with TRBD1 identical over 9 bases. This CDR3 contains 15 residues. V trimming: 4 bases; J trimming: 7 bases; junction bases outside the gene matches: 10. Germline CDR1 MGHRA, CDR2 YSYEKL. The CDR3 reads CASSLRDRDVGGYTF. The CDR3 DNA sequence: TGCGCCAGCAGCCTCCGGGACAGGGATGTCGGTGGCTACACCTTC.

This clonotype was picked up a small number of times. This chain joins TRBV5-5 and TRBJ1-5, with TRBD1 identical over 8 bases. The junction had 10 bases not matched to a gene; V was cut back by 4 bases and J by 4 bases. This CDR3 region has 16 residues. Germline V gives CDR1 SGHKS, CDR2 YYEKEE (reference sequence). As DNA, the CDR3 is TGTGCCAGCAGCGCGACAGGGGTGAGGTGGAATCAGCCCCAGCATTTT. Protein sequence: CASSATGVRWNQPQHF.

This clonotype has only a few counts. The J gene is TRBJ2-3, the V gene TRBV20-1; possible D gene TRBD2, 6 bases. The CDR3 runs 14 residues. The germline CDR1 and CDR2 sequences are DFQATT and SNEGSKA (reference sequence). V was pared by 6 bases and J by 4 bases, with 17 bases between. This CDR3 is CSAPPGLQPDTQYF. CDR3 nucleotide sequence: TGCAGTGCACCTCCGGGACTCCAACCAGATACGCAGTATTTT.

This clonotype was detected only a few times. The chain joins TRBV7-8 to TRBJ2-7; D is perhaps TRBD1 or TRBD2 (5 bases each). The V and J ends lost 10 bases and 7 bases respectively, with 23 bases between them. The CDR3 is 14 residues long. CDR1 is SGHVS, CDR2 FQNEAQ, per germline. The CDR3 region is CATQLLRGRGEQYV. CDR3 sequence (DNA): TGTGCCACCCAGCTTCTTCGGGGCCGGGGAGAGCAGTACGTC.

The chain combines TRBV5-1 with TRBJ1-6; a possible D gene is TRBD1 (5 bases). Germline V gene data show CDR1 as SGHRS and CDR2 as YFSETQ. The CDR3 sequence is 14 residues long. Trimming took 3 bases from V and 10 from J, leaving 14 bases between them. CDR3 in amino acids: CASSSGQPASPLHF. In nucleotides, the CDR3 is TGCGCCAGCAGCTCGGGGCAGCCCGCGTCACCCCTCCACTTT.

The chain recombines TRBV2 with TRBJ2-5; D is uncertain. V was trimmed by 7 bases and J by 1 base, leaving 13 bases between them. Germline lookup yields CDR1 SNHLY and CDR2 FYNNEI. The CDR3 extends over 14 amino acids. CDR3 nucleotide sequence: TGTGCCAGCACCAATATGGGCCGCCAAGAGACCCAGTACTTC. It specifies CASTNMGRQETQYF. Variable domain in full (rest from reference TRBV2 and TRBJ2-5): EPEVTQTPSHQVTQMGQEVILRCVPISNHLYFYWYRQILGQKVEFLVSFYNNEISEKSEIFDDQFSVERPDGSNFTLKIRSTKLEDSAMYFCASTNMGRQETQYFGPGTRLLVL.

This clonotype appeared a single time. This rearrangement joins TRBV6-2 or TRBV6-3 to TRBJ2-1; 10 bases map to TRBD2. Losses at the gene ends were 5 bases for V and 12 bases for J; bases not matched to a gene: 13. This CDR3 is 15 amino acids long. Germline V gene sequence: CDR1 MNHEY, CDR2 SVGEGT. This chain's CDR3 is CASSNQRGGTIGQFF. DNA of the CDR3: TGTGCCAGCAGTAATCAGCGGGGGGGCACGATCGGGCAGTTCTTC.

A few counts support this clonotype. This rearrangement joins TRBV6-5 to TRBJ2-3, with 7 bases lining up with TRBD1. This CDR3 has 17 residues. V lost 2 bases and J lost 7; bases outside the gene matches: 15. From germline, CDR1 is MNHEY and CDR2 SVGAGI. Here the CDR3 DNA reads TGTGCCAGCAGTTACCCGCTCGGGACAGATCAGGGTCATACGCAGTATTTT. Translating it yields CASSYPLGTDQGHTQYF.

This clonotype was counted a few times. This chain links TRBV6-5 with TRBJ2-5; TRBD1 might be the D (6 bases). The CDR3 is made up of 15 amino acids. Germline lookup yields CDR1 MNHEY and CDR2 SVGAGI. V dropped 2 bases and J dropped 4 bases, with 14 bases sitting between them. The CDR3 is CASSYDPGHLETQYF. The DNA for the CDR3 is TGTGCCAGCAGTTACGATCCGGGACATCTAGAGACCCAGTACTTC.

This clonotype was recorded a few times. The chain employs TRBV7-9 and TRBJ1-1; maybe TRBD1 (6 bases). CDR1 is SEHNR and CDR2 is FQNEAQ in the germline V gene (reference sequence). The length of the CDR3 is 15 residues. V was clipped by 3 bases and J by 0 bases, with 11 bases between them. The CDR3 DNA reads TGTGCCAGCAGCTTCGGGGGCCTCGTGAACACTGAAGCTTTCTTT. Its translation: CASSFGGLVNTEAFF.

The rearrangement links TRBV7-2 to TRBJ1-2; tentative D call: TRBD1 (5 bases). CDR3 size: 15 residues. Trimming cost V 5 bases and J 3 bases, with 16 bases left between them. The germline V gene encodes CDR1 SGHTA and CDR2 FQGNSA. The CDR3 DNA reads TGTGCCAGCAGCCCGGCCCACAGGTCAGACTATGGCTACACCTTC. This gives the protein CASSPAHRSDYGYTF.

V gene TRBV5-1 combines with J gene TRBJ2-1; D tentatively reads TRBD1 or TRBD2 (5 bases each). CDR3 size: 13 residues. V was shortened by 7 bases and J by 6 bases, with 14 bases between the two germline ends. Germline CDR1 SGHRS, CDR2 YFSETQ. The CDR3 sequence is CASRDGRGNEQFF. The CDR3 DNA sequence: TGCGCCAGCCGGGACGGTCGGGGCAATGAGCAGTTCTTC.

The chain has TRBV7-3 and TRBJ2-5; D call uncertain. Trimming shortened V by 2 bases and J by 5 bases, and 12 bases separated the two germline ends. The CDR3 totals 14 residues. The germline gives CDR1 SGHTA, CDR2 FQGTGA. Here the CDR3 reads CASSLAVARETQYF. The CDR3 DNA reads TGTGCCAGCAGCTTAGCGGTGGCAAGGGAGACCCAGTACTTC. The whole variable domain, remainder taken from reference TRBV7-3 and TRBJ2-5, is GAGVSQTPSNKVTEKGKYVELRCDPISGHTALYWYRQSLGQGPEFLIYFQGTGAADDSGLPNDRFFAVRPEGSVSTLKIQRTERGDSAVYLCASSLAVARETQYFGPGTRLLVL.

This clonotype was recorded many times. The V gene is TRBV12-3 or TRBV12-4, the J gene TRBJ2-7, with D maybe TRBD1 (5 bases). V lost 1 base and J 3 bases, leaving 7 bases between the germline ends. This CDR3 spans 13 amino acids. CDR3: CASSLGQYYEQYV. The CDR3, as DNA: TGTGCCAGCAGTTTAGGACAGTACTACGAGCAGTACGTC.

In this sample, this clonotype turned up once. This sequence joins TRBV29-1 and TRBJ1-1; maybe TRBD1 (6 bases). The V gene's germline CDR1 is SQVTM and CDR2 ANQGSEA. Trimming took off 7 bases at V and 2 bases at J, with 14 bases between the two ends. CDR3 length: 13 residues. The CDR3, as DNA: TGCAGCGGGGGGGGGCGCGGTAACACTGAAGCTTTCTTT. Protein sequence: CSGGGRGNTEAFF.